This is a list of T cell receptor beta chains from one sample in a study of shared clonotypes between healthy human individuals. Profiled with immunoSEQ multiplex PCR; TCRdb holds only in-frame clones, not every one. The data contain more than 450,000 clones, approximately 85% of them singletons. Sequencing was performed on PBMCs. These receptors were collected from a woman between 35 and 50 years old in good health. Some clones in this sample may be carry-over from other donors' samples. The CDR3 runs from the conserved cysteine through the conserved F or W. Fields, in order: CDR3 length, V gene, clone size, J gene, D gene, CDR3 DNA, CDR3 protein. The D gene is left open where the match is weak. Some rows have no size entry. The others give once, few or many, or a class for an expanded clone.

>14|TRBV4-2|NA|TRBJ1-4|NA
TGTGCCAGCAGCCTCAGGGAAGGAGATGAAAAACTGTTTTTT
CASSLREGDEKLFF
>15|TRBV6-1|NA|TRBJ1-3|NA
TGTGCCAGCACTCTGGACAACCGCTTTGGAAACACCATATATTTT
CASTLDNRFGNTIYF
>14|TRBV27|NA|TRBJ2-6|NA
TGTGCCAGCAGTTTATCGACCGGGGCCAACGTCCTGACTTTC
CASSLSTGANVLTF
>15|TRBV10-1|NA|TRBJ2-4|NA
TGCGCCAGGATGAAGGTAGAGGTAGCCAAAAACATTCAGTACTTC
CARMKVEVAKNIQYF
>16|TRBV10-3|NA|TRBJ2-2|TRBD1
TGTGCCATCAGTGAGTCGAGGGGGCAATACACCGGGGAGCTGTTTTTT
CAISESRGQYTGELFF
>12|TRBV29-1|NA|TRBJ2-3|NA
TGCAGCGTTGACAGGGGCACAGATACGCAGTATTTT
CSVDRGTDTQYF
>15|TRBV28|NA|TRBJ1-1|TRBD1
TGTGCCAGCAGTGTACCAGGGGGAATGAACACTGAAGCTTTCTTT
CASSVPGGMNTEAFF
>16|TRBV5-1|NA|TRBJ2-3|TRBD1
TGCGCCAGCAGCTTTGGGACAGGGAGTTTCACAGATACGCAGTATTTT
CASSFGTGSFTDTQYF
>15|TRBV7-2|NA|TRBJ2-2|NA
TGTGCCAGCAGCTCCCGACTAGGGCGGGGCGGGGAGCTGTTTTTT
CASSSRLGRGGELFF
>18|TRBV19|NA|TRBJ2-3|TRBD1
TGTGCCAGTAGTACCCCCGGGACAGGGGGTCGGGACACAGATACGCAGTATTTT
CASSTPGTGGRDTDTQYF
>16|TRBV7-3|NA|TRBJ2-1|TRBD1
TGTGCCAGCAGCTTATCGCCACAGGGGGCAATGAATGAGCAGTTCTTC
CASSLSPQGAMNEQFF
>18|TRBV7-2|NA|TRBJ2-2|TRBD1
TGTGCCAGCAGCCAAAACCTTCTAGGACAGGGGGTTCCCGGGGAGCTGTTTTTT
CASSQNLLGQGVPGELFF
>16|TRBV14|NA|TRBJ2-7|TRBD2
TGTGCCAGCAGCCGACTAGCGGGAGGTTCTACGGGCGAGCAGTACTTC
CASSRLAGGSTGEQYF
>16|TRBV29-1|NA|TRBJ2-1|TRBD1
TGCAGCGTTATGGGGGCAGGGGGCTTCTCCTACAATGAGCAGTTCTTC
CSVMGAGGFSYNEQFF
>17|TRBV27|NA|TRBJ2-1|TRBD2
TGTGCCAGCAGTATGCAGACTAGCCCAATCAACTACAATGAGCAGTTCTTC
CASSMQTSPINYNEQFF
>13|TRBV7-2|NA|TRBJ2-5|NA
TGTGCCAGCAGCTTTGGCAGAGAAGAGACCCAGTACTTC
CASSFGREETQYF
>11|TRBV19|NA|TRBJ1-5|NA
TGTGCCAGTAGTATAGGTCCGACCCAGCATTTT
CASSIGPTQHF
>13|TRBV7-3|few|TRBJ1-1|NA
TGTGCCAGCAGCTTTAGCATGAACACTGAAGCTTTCTTT
CASSFSMNTEAFF
>14|TRBV4-1|few|TRBJ1-6|NA
TGCGCCAGCAGCCCCAGAGGATATAATTCACCCCTCCACTTT
CASSPRGYNSPLHF
>14|TRBV29-1|NA|TRBJ2-3|TRBD2
TGCAGCGTAGGACTAGCGGGAGGAGCAGATACGCAGTATTTT
CSVGLAGGADTQYF
>12|TRBV9|NA|TRBJ2-5|NA
TGTGCCAGCAGCGTTACAGGAGAGACCCAGTACTTC
CASSVTGETQYF
>12|TRBV28|NA|TRBJ2-7|NA
TGTGCAATCGGGCTGAACTCCTACGAGCAGTACTTC
CAIGLNSYEQYF